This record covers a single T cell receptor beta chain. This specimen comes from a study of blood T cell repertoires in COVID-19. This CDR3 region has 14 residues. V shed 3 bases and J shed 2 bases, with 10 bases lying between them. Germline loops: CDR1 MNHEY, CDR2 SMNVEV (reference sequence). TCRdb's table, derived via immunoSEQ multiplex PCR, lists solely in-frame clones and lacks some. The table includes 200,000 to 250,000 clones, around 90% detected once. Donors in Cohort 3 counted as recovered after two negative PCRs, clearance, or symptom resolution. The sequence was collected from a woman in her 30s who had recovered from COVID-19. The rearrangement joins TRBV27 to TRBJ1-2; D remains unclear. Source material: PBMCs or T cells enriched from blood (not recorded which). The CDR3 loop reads CASSFLPGNYGYTF. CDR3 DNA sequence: TGTGCCAGCAGTTTCCTTCCGGGGAACTATGGCTACACCTTC.